Shown below are 2 T cell receptor beta chains from a single sample sequenced in a study of lymphopenia after photon versus proton radiotherapy. Only in-frame clones appear in the TCRdb table, and some are missing; sequencing was by immunoSEQ multiplex PCR. The profile shows 65,000 to 90,000 clones, roughly 90% of them singletons. Sample: peripheral blood, taken from a patient treated with photon-based radiotherapy. The receptors here all came from a woman aged 40 to 50 with cholangiocarcinoma.

This sequence joins TRBV25-1 and TRBJ2-3; no firm D call. Trimming removed 2 bases from V and 4 bases from J, with 10 bases in between. Germline lookup yields CDR1 MGHDK and CDR2 SYGVNS. This CDR3 has 14 residues. CDR3 loop: CASSEPQGSDTQYF. CDR3 in DNA: TGTGCCAGCAGTGAACCCCAAGGATCAGATACGCAGTATTTT.

The genes are TRBV9 and TRBJ2-1; 9 bases agree with TRBD2. The CDR3 extends over 16 amino acids. The J segment lost 1 base and the V segment lost 4 bases, leaving 6 bases of the junction unmatched. CDR1 and CDR2 from the germline V gene are SGDLS and YYNGEE. The CDR3 loop is CASSPPSGVSYNEQFF. CDR3 in DNA: TGTGCCAGCAGCCCTCCTAGCGGGGTTTCCTACAATGAGCAGTTCTTC. Together with reference TRBV9 and TRBJ2-1, the CDR3 gives the full variable domain: DSGVTQTPKHLITATGQRVTLRCSPRSGDLSVYWYQQSLDQGLQFLIQYYNGEERAKGNILERFSAQQFPDLHSELNLSSLELGDSALYFCASSPPSGVSYNEQFFGPGTRLTVL.